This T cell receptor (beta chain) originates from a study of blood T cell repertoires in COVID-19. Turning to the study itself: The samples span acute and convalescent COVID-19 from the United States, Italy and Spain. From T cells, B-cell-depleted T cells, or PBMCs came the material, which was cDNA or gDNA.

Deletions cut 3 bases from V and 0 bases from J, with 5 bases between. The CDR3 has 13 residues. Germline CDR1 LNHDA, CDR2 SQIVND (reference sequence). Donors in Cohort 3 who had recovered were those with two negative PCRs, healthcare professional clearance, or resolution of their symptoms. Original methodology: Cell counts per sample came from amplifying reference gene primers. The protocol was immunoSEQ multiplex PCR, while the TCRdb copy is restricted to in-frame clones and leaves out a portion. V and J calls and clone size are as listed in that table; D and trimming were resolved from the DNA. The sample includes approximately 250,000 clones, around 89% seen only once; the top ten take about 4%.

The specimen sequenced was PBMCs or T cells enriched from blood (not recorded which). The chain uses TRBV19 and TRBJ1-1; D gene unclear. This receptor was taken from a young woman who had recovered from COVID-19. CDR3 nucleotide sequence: TGTGCCAGTAGTATGGGCCTGAACACTGAAGCTTTCTTT. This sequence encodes CASSMGLNTEAFF. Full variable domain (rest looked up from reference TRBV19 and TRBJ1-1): DGGITQSPKYLFRKEGQNVTLSCEQNLNHDAMYWYRQDPGQGLRLIYYSQIVNDFQKGDIAEGYSVSREKKESFPLTVTSAQKNPTAFYLCASSMGLNTEAFFGQGTRLTVV.